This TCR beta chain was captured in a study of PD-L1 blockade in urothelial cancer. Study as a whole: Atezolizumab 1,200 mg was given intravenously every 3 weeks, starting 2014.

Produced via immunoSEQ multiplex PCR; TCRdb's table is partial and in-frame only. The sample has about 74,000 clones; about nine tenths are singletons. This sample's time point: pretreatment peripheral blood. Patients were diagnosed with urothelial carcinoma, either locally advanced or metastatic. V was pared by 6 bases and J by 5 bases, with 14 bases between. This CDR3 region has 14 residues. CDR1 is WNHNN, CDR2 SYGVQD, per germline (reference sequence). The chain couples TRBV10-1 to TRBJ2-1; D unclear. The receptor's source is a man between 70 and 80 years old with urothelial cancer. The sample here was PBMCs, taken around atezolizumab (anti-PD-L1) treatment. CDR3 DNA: TGCGCCAGCAGCGTTGACCCCACAGACAATGAGCAGTTCTTC. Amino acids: CASSVDPTDNEQFF.